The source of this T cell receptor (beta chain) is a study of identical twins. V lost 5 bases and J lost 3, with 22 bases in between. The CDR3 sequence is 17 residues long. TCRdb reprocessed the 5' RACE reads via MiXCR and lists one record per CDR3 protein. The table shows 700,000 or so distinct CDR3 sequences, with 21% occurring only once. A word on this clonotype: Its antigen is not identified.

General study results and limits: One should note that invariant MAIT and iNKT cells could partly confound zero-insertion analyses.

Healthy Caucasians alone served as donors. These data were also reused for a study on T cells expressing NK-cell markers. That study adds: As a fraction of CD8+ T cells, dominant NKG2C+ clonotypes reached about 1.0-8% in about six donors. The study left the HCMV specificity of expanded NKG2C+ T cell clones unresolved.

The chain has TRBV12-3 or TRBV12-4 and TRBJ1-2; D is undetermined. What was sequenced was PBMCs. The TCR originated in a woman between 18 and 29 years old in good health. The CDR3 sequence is CASSPSRHWREDYGYTF. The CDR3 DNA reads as TGTGCCAGCAGTCCGTCGCGTCATTGGCGGGAGGACTATGGCTACACCTTC.